Presented here are 21 T cell receptor beta chains from one specimen sequenced in a study of control samples from healthy donors and cancer patients. Clones were sequenced by immunoSEQ multiplex PCR, and TCRdb holds only the in-frame ones, with some missing. The sample holds some 140,000 clones, about 94% seen once. Sequenced sample: blood. The origin of the receptors is a man in his forties in good health.

CDR3 region: CASSDWTGGTGELFF. CDR3 DNA sequence: TGCGCCAGCAGTGATTGGACAGGAGGCACCGGGGAGCTGTTTTTT. J is TRBJ2-2 and V is TRBV10-2; 7 nucleotides line up with TRBD1. From germline, CDR1 is WSHSY and CDR2 SAAADI. Trimming at V came to 3 bases and at J to 4 bases, leaving 5 bases not matched to a gene. The CDR3 has 15 amino acids.

V usage is TRBV30 and J usage is TRBJ1-1, with D tentatively TRBD1 (5 bases). Per germline, CDR1 GTSNPN and CDR2 SVGIG (reference sequence). V was cut by 2 bases and J by 1 base, with 11 bases left in between. The CDR3 loop spans 14 amino acids. The CDR3 sequence is CAWSWQGKNTEAFF. In DNA form, the CDR3 reads TGTGCCTGGAGTTGGCAGGGTAAGAACACTGAAGCTTTCTTT.

The rearrangement uses TRBV6-2 or TRBV6-3 and TRBJ2-5; D is ambiguous. V was pared by 5 bases and J by 3 bases, with 7 bases between. Germline CDR1 MNHEY, CDR2 SVGEGT. The CDR3 totals 12 residues. CDR3 protein: CASSDRKETQYF. The CDR3 region has the DNA TGTGCCAGCAGTGACCGGAAAGAGACCCAGTACTTC.

V is TRBV20-1 and J is TRBJ1-4; D perhaps matches TRBD1 (5 bases). The CDR3 loop spans 15 amino acids. Trimming left V 3 bases short and J 0 bases short, with 11 bases between. CDR1 is DFQATT, CDR2 SNEGSKA, per germline (reference sequence). The CDR3 coding sequence is TGCAGTGCTAGTAGGGGCGATGCAACTAATGAAAAACTGTTTTTT. Protein: CSASRGDATNEKLFF.

This chain links TRBV19 with TRBJ2-7; 8 nucleotides align to TRBD1. The V gene's germline CDR1 is LNHDA and CDR2 SQIVND (reference sequence). CDR3 size: 14 residues. Trimming cost V 6 bases and J 2 bases; bases outside gene matches: 6. CDR3 bases: TGTGCCAGTAGGGACAGGGCTCAGACCTACGAGCAGTACTTC. Its protein product is CASRDRAQTYEQYF.

The chain links TRBV18 to TRBJ2-3; no firm D call. The CDR3 spans 15 residues. Trimming stripped 2 bases from V and 0 bases from J, with 9 bases between. The germline V gene has CDR1 KGHSH and CDR2 LQKENI. The DNA for the CDR3 is TGTGCCAGCTCACCAGGGTACTCTAGCACAGATACGCAGTATTTT. It translates to CASSPGYSSTDTQYF.

V gene TRBV3-1 (or the pseudogene TRBV3-2) combines with J gene TRBJ2-7; weak D call: TRBD1 (7 bases). The V end was cut by 3 bases, the J end by 2 bases, with 14 bases between. Germline assignment: CDR1 LGHDT and CDR2 YNNKEL (reference sequence). This CDR3 has 15 residues. Here the CDR3 reads CASSHPAGGTYEQYF. DNA for the CDR3: TGTGCCAGCAGCCACCCCGCAGGGGGGACCTACGAGCAGTACTTC.

This chain uses TRBV4-3 with TRBJ1-4; possibly TRBD1 for D (6 bases). This CDR3 spans 16 amino acids. The ends were cut back, 3 bases at V and 2 bases at J, with 13 bases in the middle. Per germline, CDR1 LGHNA and CDR2 YSLEER. For the CDR3, the DNA is TGCGCCAGCAGCCAGGGAGGGGGTAGGACTAATGAAAAACTGTTTTTT. Protein: CASSQGGGRTNEKLFF.

This chain links TRBV27 with TRBJ2-3; D remains ambiguous. This CDR3 region has 14 residues. V was pared by 2 bases and J by 8 bases, with 14 bases between. Germline assignment: CDR1 MNHEY and CDR2 SMNVEV (reference sequence). The CDR3 is CASSLPPPVGTQYF. DNA of the CDR3: TGTGCCAGCAGTTTACCCCCCCCGGTGGGTACGCAGTATTTT.

This clone was counted once. The V call is TRBV7-8, the J call TRBJ2-1; 7 nucleotides agree with TRBD1. Germline trimming cut 5 bases from V and 3 bases from J; bases unmatched to any gene: 4. The CDR3 length is 14 residues. Germline CDR1 SGHVS, CDR2 FQNEAQ. CDR3 sequence: CASSPGQDYNEQFF. The CDR3 nucleotides read TGTGCCAGCAGCCCCGGACAGGACTACAATGAGCAGTTCTTC.

The chain links TRBV6-2 or TRBV6-3 to TRBJ2-4; weak D call: TRBD1 (6 bases). This CDR3 comprises 14 residues. CDR1 MNHEY and CDR2 SVGEGT come from the germline V gene. The V end lost 5 bases, the J end lost 7 bases, and 15 bases lay between the germline ends. For the CDR3, the DNA is TGTGCCAGCAGTCCACTTGACAGGTTGAACATTCAGTACTTC. It encodes CASSPLDRLNIQYF.

The chain couples TRBV4-1 to TRBJ2-7, with D perhaps matching TRBD1 or TRBD2 (5 bases each). This CDR3 is 18 amino acids long. CDR1 is MGHRA and CDR2 is YSYEKL in the germline V gene. Deletions cut 4 bases from V and 2 bases from J, with 24 bases between. CDR3 in amino acids: CASSPEVQETIGPYEQYF. CDR3 in DNA: TGCGCCAGCAGCCCGGAGGTACAGGAGACTATCGGGCCCTACGAGCAGTACTTC.

This clone was counted only a few times. The chain employs TRBV14 and TRBJ1-2, with 8 bases fitting TRBD1. Germline assignment: CDR1 SGHDN and CDR2 FVKESK. The trim removed 5 bases at V and 4 bases at J, leaving 12 bases unmatched. The CDR3 is made up of 16 amino acids. The CDR3 sequence: CASSRAGTGSSYGYTF. In DNA, the CDR3 is TGTGCCAGCAGCAGGGCTGGGACAGGCTCCTCCTATGGCTACACCTTC.

This clone is a singleton in its sample. This rearrangement joins TRBV7-2 to TRBJ2-7, with 10 bases that match TRBD2. With 0 bases clipped from V and 2 bases from J, the junction kept 1 base outside the gene matches. The CDR3 loop spans 15 amino acids. Looked up from germline, CDR1 is SGHTA and CDR2 is FQGNSA. CDR3 loop: CASSLASGGTYEQYF. CDR3 DNA: TGTGCCAGCAGCTTAGCTAGCGGGGGGACCTACGAGCAGTACTTC.

The rearrangement joins TRBV27 to TRBJ2-7; unclear D gene. This CDR3 contains 13 residues. V was shortened by 6 bases and J by 5 bases, with 14 bases between the two germline ends. In germline, CDR1 is MNHEY, CDR2 SMNVEV (reference sequence). The CDR3 DNA reads TGTGCCAGCAGACCCGGGTCTCTGGACGAGCAGTACTTC. The encoded protein is CASRPGSLDEQYF.

The chain is built from TRBV5-5 and TRBJ2-7, with D tentatively TRBD1 (6 bases). The V end lost 5 bases, the J end lost 2 bases, and 17 bases lay between the germline ends. The CDR3 is made up of 15 amino acids. The V gene's germline CDR1 is SGHKS and CDR2 YYEKEE (reference sequence). CDR3 loop: CASRGTQGTPYEQYF. CDR3 in DNA: TGTGCCAGCAGAGGTACACAGGGTACTCCCTACGAGCAGTACTTC.

This clone has a handful of counts. The genes are TRBV7-9 and TRBJ2-7; no reliable D call. Germline V gene lookup returns CDR1 SEHNR and CDR2 FQNEAQ (reference sequence). V was cut by 1 base and J by 7 bases, with 11 bases left in between. This CDR3 comprises 13 residues. The CDR3 sequence is CASSLVSPGEQYF. The CDR3 nucleotides are TGTGCCAGCAGCTTAGTCAGCCCCGGGGAGCAGTACTTC.

This rearrangement joins TRBV18 to TRBJ2-3; 7 positions agree with TRBD1. Germline V lookup: CDR1 KGHSH, CDR2 LQKENI. V lost 6 bases and J lost 0; bases outside the gene matches: 3. The CDR3 covers 14 residues. The CDR3 coding sequence is TGTGCCAGCTCGCCGGGACAGAGCACAGATACGCAGTATTTT. This encodes CASSPGQSTDTQYF.

This clone was recorded only once. The J gene is TRBJ2-2, the V gene TRBV7-2, with D unclear. This CDR3 comprises 12 residues. The V and J ends lost 2 bases and 9 bases respectively, with 7 bases between them. Germline loops: CDR1 SGHTA, CDR2 FQGNSA. The CDR3 region has the DNA TGTGCCAGCAGCTTATGGAATCGGGAGCTGTTTTTT. Protein sequence: CASSLWNRELFF.

The CDR3: CASSPLGGRYTEAFF. CDR3 coding DNA: TGTGCCAGCTCACCGCTCGGGGGGCGGTACACTGAAGCTTTCTTT. The rearrangement joins TRBV18 to TRBJ1-1; weak D call: TRBD1 (6 bases). Trimming left V 3 bases short and J 3 bases short, with 14 bases between. The CDR3 spans 15 residues. Germline V gene lookup returns CDR1 KGHSH and CDR2 LQKENI.

The genes are TRBV7-2 and TRBJ1-1, with D perhaps TRBD1 (5 bases). The CDR3 has 13 amino acids. Germline CDR1 reads SGHTA; CDR2 reads FQGNSA. V lost 6 bases to trimming and J lost 12 bases, with 20 bases between them. The CDR3: CASREGDIRETFF. CDR3 coding DNA: TGTGCCAGCAGGGAGGGAGATATCAGGGAAACTTTCTTT.